These 2 T cell receptor beta chains were sequenced from one sample in a study of T cell clonotyping in hematopoietic cell transplantation. The method was immunoSEQ multiplex PCR; TCRdb's version includes in-frame clones alone and lacks a portion of them. The repertoire has 70,000 or so clones, 94% of them found once; the top ten carry 1.6%. The sample consisted of peripheral blood mononuclear cells. All receptors come from a man in his fifties in good health. Some clones in this sample may be carry-over from other donors' samples.

V usage is TRBV7-3 and J usage is TRBJ2-7; possible D gene TRBD1, 5 bases. Germline V lookup: CDR1 SGHTA, CDR2 FQGTGA. The CDR3 runs 13 residues. V lost 3 bases to trimming and J lost 3 bases, with 9 bases between them. The CDR3 coding sequence is TGTGCCAGCAGCTTTGACAGACACTACGAGCAGTACTTC. Encoded protein: CASSFDRHYEQYF.

The chain has TRBV25-1 and TRBJ1-2; unclear D gene. Germline V CDR1 and CDR2: MGHDK, SYGVNS. V dropped 0 bases and J dropped 4 bases, with 12 bases sitting between them. CDR3 length equals 15 residues. The CDR3 DNA sequence: TGTGCCAGCAGTGAATATGGAAAGGCAGGCTATGGCTACACCTTC. Amino acids: CASSEYGKAGYGYTF.